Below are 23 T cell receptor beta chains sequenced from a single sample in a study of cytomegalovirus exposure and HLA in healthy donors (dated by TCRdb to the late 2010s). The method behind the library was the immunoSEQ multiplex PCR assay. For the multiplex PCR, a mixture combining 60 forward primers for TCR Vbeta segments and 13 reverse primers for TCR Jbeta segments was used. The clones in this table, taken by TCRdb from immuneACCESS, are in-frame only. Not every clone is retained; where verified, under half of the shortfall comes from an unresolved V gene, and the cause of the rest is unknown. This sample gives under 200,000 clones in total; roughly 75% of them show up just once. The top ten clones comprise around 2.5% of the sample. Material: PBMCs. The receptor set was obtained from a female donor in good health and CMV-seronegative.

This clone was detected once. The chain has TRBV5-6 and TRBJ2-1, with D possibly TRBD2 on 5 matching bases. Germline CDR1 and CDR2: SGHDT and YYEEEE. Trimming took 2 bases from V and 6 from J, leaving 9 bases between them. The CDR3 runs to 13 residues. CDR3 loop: CASSFERPNEQFF. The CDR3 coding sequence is TGTGCCAGCAGCTTTGAGCGGCCCAATGAGCAGTTCTTC.

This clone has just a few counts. The CDR3: CASSVGGGEVRTEAFF. In nucleotides, the CDR3 is TGTGCCAGCAGCGTAGGCGGGGGAGAAGTTCGTACTGAAGCTTTCTTT. J is TRBJ1-1 and V is TRBV9; TRBD1 is a possible D gene (5 bases). Germline CDR1 is SGDLS and CDR2 is YYNGEE. This CDR3 has 16 residues. The V end was cut by 0 bases, the J end by 5 bases, with 17 bases between.

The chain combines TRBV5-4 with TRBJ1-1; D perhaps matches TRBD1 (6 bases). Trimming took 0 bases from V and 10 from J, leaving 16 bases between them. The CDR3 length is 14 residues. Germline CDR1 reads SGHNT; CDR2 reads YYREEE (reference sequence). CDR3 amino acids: CASSLALDGTRAFF. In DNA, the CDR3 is TGTGCCAGCAGCTTGGCCTTAGATGGGACAAGAGCTTTCTTT.

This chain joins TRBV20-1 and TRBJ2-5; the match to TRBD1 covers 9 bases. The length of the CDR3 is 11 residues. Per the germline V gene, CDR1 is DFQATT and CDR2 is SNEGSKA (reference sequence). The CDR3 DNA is TGCAGCGGACAGGGGTGGGAGACCCAGTACTTC. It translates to CSGQGWETQYF.

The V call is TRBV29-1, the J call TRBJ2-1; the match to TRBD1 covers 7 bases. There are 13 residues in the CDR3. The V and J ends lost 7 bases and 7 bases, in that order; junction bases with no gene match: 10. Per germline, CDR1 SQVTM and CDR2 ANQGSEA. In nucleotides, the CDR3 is TGCAGCGCTCACAATTACAGGGGTAATGAGCAGTTCTTC. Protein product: CSAHNYRGNEQFF.

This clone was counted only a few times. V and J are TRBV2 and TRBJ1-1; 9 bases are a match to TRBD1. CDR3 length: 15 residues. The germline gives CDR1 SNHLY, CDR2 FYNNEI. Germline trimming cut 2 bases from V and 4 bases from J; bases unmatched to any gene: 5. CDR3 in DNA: TGTGCCAGCAGTGAATTGGGGACAGGGACCACTGAAGCTTTCTTT. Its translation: CASSELGTGTTEAFF.

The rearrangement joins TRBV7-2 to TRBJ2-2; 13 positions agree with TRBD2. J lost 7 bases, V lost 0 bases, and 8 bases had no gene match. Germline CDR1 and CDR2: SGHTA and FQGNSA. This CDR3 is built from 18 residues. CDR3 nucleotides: TGTGCCAGCAGCTTAGCGCGACTAGCGGGGGGAAAAGGCGGGGAGCTGTTTTTT. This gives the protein CASSLARLAGGKGGELFF.

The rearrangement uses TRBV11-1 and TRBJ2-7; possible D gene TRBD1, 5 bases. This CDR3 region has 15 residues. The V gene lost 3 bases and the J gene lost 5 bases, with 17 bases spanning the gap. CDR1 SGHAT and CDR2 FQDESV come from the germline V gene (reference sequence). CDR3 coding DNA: TGTGCCAGCAGCTTTGAATCACAGGCTGGCAACGAGCAGTACTTC. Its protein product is CASSFESQAGNEQYF.

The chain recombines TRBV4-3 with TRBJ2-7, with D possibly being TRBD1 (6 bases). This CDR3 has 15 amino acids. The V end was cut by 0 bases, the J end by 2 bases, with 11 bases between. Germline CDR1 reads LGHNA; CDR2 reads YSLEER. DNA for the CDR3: TGCGCCAGCAGCCAAGAACCCGACAGGACCTACGAGCAGTACTTC. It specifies CASSQEPDRTYEQYF.

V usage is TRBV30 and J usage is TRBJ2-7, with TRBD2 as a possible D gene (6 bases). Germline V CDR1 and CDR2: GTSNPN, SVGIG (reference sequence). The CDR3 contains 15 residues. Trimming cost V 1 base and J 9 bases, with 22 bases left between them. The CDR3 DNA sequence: TGTGCCTGGAGTGAACAGGTGGGGGGTCCCTGGGGGCAGTACTTC. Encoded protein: CAWSEQVGGPWGQYF.

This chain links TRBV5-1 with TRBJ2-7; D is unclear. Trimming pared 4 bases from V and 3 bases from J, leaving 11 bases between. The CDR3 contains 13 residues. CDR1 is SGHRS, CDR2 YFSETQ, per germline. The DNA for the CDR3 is TGCGCCAGCAGCCAATATCAGGACTACGAGCAGTACTTC. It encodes CASSQYQDYEQYF. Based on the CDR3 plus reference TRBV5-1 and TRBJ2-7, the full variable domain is KAGVTQTPRYLIKTRGQQVTLSCSPISGHRSVSWYQQTPGQGLQFLFEYFSETQRNKGNFPGRFSGRQFSNSRSEMNVSTLELGDSALYLCASSQYQDYEQYFGPGTRLTVT.

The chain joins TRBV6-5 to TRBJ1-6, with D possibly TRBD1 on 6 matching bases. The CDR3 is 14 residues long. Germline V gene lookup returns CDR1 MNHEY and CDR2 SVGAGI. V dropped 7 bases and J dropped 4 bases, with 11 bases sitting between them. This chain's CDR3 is CASTTRGYNSPLHF. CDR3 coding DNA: TGTGCCAGCACAACTAGGGGGTATAATTCACCCCTCCACTTT.

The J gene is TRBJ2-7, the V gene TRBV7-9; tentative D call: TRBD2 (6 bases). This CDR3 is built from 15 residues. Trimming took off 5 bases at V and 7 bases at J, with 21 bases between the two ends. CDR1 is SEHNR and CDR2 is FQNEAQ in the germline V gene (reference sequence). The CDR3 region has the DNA TGTGCCAGCAGCCCCCGGGACTCCCGATCGTGGGAGCAGTACTTC. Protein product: CASSPRDSRSWEQYF.

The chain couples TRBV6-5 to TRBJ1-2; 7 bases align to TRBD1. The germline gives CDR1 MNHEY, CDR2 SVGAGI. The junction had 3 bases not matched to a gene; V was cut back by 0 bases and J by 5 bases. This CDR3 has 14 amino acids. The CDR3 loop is CASSYSEGAYGYTF. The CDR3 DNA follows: TGTGCCAGCAGTTACTCGGAGGGGGCTTATGGCTACACCTTC.

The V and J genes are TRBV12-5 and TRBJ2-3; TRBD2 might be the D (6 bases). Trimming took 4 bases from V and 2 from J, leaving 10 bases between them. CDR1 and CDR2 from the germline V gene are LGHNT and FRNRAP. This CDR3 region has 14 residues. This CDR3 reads CASGWREATDTQYF. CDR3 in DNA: TGTGCTAGTGGTTGGAGGGAGGCCACAGATACGCAGTATTTT.

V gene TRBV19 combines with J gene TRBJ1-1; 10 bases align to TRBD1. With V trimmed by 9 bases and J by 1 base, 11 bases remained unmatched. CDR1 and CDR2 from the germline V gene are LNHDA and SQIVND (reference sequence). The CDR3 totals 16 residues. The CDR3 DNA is TGTGCCAGCAAAAAGGGAGGGACAGGGGAGAACACTGAAGCTTTCTTT. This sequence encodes CASKKGGTGENTEAFF.

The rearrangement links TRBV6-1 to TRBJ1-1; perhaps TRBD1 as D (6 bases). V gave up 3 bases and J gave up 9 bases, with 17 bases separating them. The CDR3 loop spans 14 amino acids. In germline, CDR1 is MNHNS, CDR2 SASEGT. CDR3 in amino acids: CASSDNHQGRQAFF. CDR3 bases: TGTGCCAGCAGTGACAATCATCAGGGGAGACAAGCTTTCTTT.

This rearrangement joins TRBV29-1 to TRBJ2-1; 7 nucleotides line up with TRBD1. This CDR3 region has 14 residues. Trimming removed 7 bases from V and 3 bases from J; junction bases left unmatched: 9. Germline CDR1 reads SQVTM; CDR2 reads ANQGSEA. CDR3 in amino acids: CSAWTGTDYNEQFF. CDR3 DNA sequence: TGCAGCGCCTGGACAGGAACGGACTACAATGAGCAGTTCTTC.

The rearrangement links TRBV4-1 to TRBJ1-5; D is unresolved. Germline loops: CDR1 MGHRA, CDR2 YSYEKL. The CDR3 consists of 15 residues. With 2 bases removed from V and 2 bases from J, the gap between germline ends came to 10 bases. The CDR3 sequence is CASSQLGGGNQPQHF. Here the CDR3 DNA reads TGCGCCAGCAGCCAATTGGGAGGCGGCAATCAGCCCCAGCATTTT.

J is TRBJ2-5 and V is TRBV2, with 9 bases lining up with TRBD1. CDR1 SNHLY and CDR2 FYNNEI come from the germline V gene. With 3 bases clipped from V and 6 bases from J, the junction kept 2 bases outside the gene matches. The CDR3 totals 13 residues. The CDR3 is CASSEDRGKTQYF. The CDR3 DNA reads TGTGCCAGCAGTGAGGACAGGGGAAAGACCCAGTACTTC.

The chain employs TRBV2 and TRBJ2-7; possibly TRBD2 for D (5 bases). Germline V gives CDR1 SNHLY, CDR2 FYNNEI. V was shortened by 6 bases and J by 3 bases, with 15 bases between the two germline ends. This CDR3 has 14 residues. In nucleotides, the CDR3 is TGTGCCAGCAGCTTCACAGCGGTGGGCTACGAGCAGTACTTC. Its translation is CASSFTAVGYEQYF.

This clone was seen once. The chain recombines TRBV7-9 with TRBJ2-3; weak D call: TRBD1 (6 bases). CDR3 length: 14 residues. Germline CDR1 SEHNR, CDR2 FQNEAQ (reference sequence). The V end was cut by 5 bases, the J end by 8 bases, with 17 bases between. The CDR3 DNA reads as TGTGCCAGCAGCCCAGGCCCGGACAGCGGTACGCAGTATTTT. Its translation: CASSPGPDSGTQYF.

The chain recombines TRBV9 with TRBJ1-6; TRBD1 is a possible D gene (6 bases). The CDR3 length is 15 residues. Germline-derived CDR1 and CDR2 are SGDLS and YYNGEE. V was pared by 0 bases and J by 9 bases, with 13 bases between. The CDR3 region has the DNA TGTGCCAGCAGCGTAGAGGCGGGGGCAGTTTCACCCCTCCACTTT. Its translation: CASSVEAGAVSPLHF.